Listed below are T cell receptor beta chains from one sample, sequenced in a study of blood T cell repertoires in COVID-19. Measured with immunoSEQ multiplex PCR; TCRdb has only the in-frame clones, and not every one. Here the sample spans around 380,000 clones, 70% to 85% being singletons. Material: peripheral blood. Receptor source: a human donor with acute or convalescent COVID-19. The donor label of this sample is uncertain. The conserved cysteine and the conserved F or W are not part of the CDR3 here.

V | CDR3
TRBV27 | ASSLSGGGESRNTIY
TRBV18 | ASSPLARKGVEQY
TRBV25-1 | ASSEYEVPEAF
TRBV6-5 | ASSPPGLPNYGYT
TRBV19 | ASTALDRGRFTEAF
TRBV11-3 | ASSLSLAGRVEQF
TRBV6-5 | ASRVDRRSGNTIY
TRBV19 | ASRKEQGRWGYT
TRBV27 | ASSSLRGTGGHEAF
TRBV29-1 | SAADRDNHGYT
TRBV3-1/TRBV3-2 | ASSSTGSGQPQH
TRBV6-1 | ASSDKAGNEKLF
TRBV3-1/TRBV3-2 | ASSQETGRDQPQH
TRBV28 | ASSLILNYGYT
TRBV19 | ASSAGLARNQPQH
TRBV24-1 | ATSDGQNTEAF
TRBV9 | ASSVGLAGGTQF